This TCR beta chain appears in the sequencing data of a study of T cell responses to AZD1222 COVID-19 vaccine. The study pooled second doses at about 4 or about 12 weeks. TCRdb keeps only in-frame clones here, not all; method: immunoSEQ multiplex PCR. In the table there are 65,000 to 70,000 clones, 83% of which are singletons. Findings of the study overall: Among vaccine-associated CD4 TCRs, coverage spanned spike, with dominance at 160-218 and 743-854. Donor demographics were predominantly white British with a female majority; clonal diversity may be underestimated. After two AZD1222 doses, spike-specific TCR breadth and depth rose versus day 0.

The CDR3 extends over 14 amino acids. V was clipped by 2 bases and J by 3 bases, with 10 bases between them. Germline CDR1 SGHRS, CDR2 YFSETQ. Comment on this clone: Its antigen is currently unknown.

The chain joins TRBV5-1 to TRBJ2-3; D may be TRBD1 or TRBD2 (6 bases each). The sequencing used peripheral blood, collected 28 days after the second AZD1222 dose. The source is an adult who received the AZD1222 COVID-19 vaccine. DNA of the CDR3: TGCGCCAGCAGCTTCGGGGGCGGAACAGATACGCAGTATTTT. This codes for CASSFGGGTDTQYF. The entire variable domain, with the rest obtained from reference TRBV5-1 and TRBJ2-3, is as follows: KAGVTQTPRYLIKTRGQQVTLSCSPISGHRSVSWYQQTPGQGLQFLFEYFSETQRNKGNFPGRFSGRQFSNSRSEMNVSTLELGDSALYLCASSFGGGTDTQYFGPGTRLTVL.